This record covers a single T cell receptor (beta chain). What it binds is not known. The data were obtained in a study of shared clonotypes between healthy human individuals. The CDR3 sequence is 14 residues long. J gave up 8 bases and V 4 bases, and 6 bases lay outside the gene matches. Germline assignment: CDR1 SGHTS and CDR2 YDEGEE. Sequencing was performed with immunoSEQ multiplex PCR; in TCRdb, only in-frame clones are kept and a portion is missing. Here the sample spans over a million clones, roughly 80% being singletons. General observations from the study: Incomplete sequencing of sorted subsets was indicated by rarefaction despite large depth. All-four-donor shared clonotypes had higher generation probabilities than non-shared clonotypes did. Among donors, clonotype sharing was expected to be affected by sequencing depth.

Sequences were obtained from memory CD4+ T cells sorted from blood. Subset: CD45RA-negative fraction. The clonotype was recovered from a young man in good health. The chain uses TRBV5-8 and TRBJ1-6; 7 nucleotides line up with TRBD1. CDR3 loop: CASSPDRADSPLHF. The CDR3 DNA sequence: TGTGCCAGCAGCCCTGACAGGGCGGATTCACCCCTCCACTTT.